Included here is one T cell receptor beta chain sequence, with context. As yet, its antigen is unknown. This sample was taken from a study of vaccination and CD4 T cells after COVID-19. Cultured CD4+ T-cell DNA underwent Oncomine TCR Beta short-read sequencing. After culture, CD4+ T cells served as the source for genomic DNA extraction. From the PCR reads, TCRdb called clonotypes with MiXCR, one entry per CDR3 protein. The table shows approximately 15,000 distinct CDR3 sequences, with about 29% occurring only once. Sample treatment: roughly 10-day PBMC culture with coronavirus spike peptide pools or control peptides (ViraFEST assay). Findings and limits, study-wide: 304 of 307 vaccine-specific clones from convalescent patients were spike mono-reactive.

Trimming removed 0 bases from V and 14 bases from J, with 11 bases in between. Germline-derived CDR1 and CDR2 are SGHVS and FQNEAQ. There are 13 residues in the CDR3. The sequencing sample was made of cultured CD4+ T cells from blood. This sequence was found in a human donor with COVID-19. The chain has TRBV7-8 and TRBJ1-6, with D possibly matching TRBD1 (5 bases). The CDR3 loop is CASSLAWDSSLHF. As DNA, the CDR3 is TGTGCCAGCAGCTTAGCGTGGGACTCGTCCCTCCACTTT.